This TCR beta chain came from a study of blood T cell repertoires in COVID-19. Study information: T cells, B-cell-depleted T cells, or PBMCs provided the cDNA or gDNA that served as material.

Germline V gene data show CDR1 as SGHRS and CDR2 as YFSETQ. This CDR3 is built from 16 residues. The ends lost 3 bases at V and 8 bases at J; junction bases unmatched: 14. Original methodology: Cell counts per sample came from amplifying reference gene primers. The table came from immunoSEQ multiplex PCR; TCRdb's copy has only in-frame clones and leaves some out. The V and J calls and clone size were taken over from that table, and D and trimming were inferred from the DNA. The sample shows approximately 75,000 clones, approximately 92% of them seen only once. The TCR was taken from a human donor in a cohort sampled during active COVID-19. The gene calls are TRBV5-1 and TRBJ1-2, with TRBD1 matching 9 bases. Sample: peripheral blood. CDR3 sequence reads: CASSSRASGTGYGYTF. The CDR3, as DNA: TGCGCCAGCAGCTCCAGGGCCTCAGGGACAGGGTACGGCTACACCTTC.